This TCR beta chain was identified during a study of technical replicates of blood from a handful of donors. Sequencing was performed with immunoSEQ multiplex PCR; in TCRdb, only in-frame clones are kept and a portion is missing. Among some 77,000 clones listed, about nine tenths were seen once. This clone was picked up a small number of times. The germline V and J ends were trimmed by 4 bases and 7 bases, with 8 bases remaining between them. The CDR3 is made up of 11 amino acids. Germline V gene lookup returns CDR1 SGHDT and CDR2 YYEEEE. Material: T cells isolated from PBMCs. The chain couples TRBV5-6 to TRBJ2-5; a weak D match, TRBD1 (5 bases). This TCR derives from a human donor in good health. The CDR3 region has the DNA TGTGCCAGCAGCCAAAGGGGGACCCAGTACTTC. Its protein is CASSQRGTQYF.